This TCR beta chain originates from a study of beta chain features in type 1 diabetes. CD4+ naive, central memory, regulatory and stem cell-like memory subsets were isolated by sorting on CD45RO/CCR7/CD25/CD127/CD95/CD27. This clone came up many times. Expressed TCRB transcripts got sequenced, as all isolated RNA was reverse transcribed. Clones were sequenced by immunoSEQ multiplex PCR, and TCRdb holds only the in-frame ones, with some missing. The sample includes roughly 130,000 clones, 9% to 9.5% of them seen just once. In germline, CDR1 is SGHKS, CDR2 YYEKEE (reference sequence). Unmatched junction bases numbered 0, after V lost 2 bases and J lost 1 base. This CDR3 has 14 residues.

The V call is TRBV5-5, the J call TRBJ2-3; 8 bases are shared with TRBD2. This clonotype was sampled from a man aged 18 to 30 in good health. Sequenced input: central memory CD4+ T cells from blood. The CDR3 region has the DNA TGTGCCAGCAGCTTCGGGAGGGGCACAGATACGCAGTATTTT. Residues: CASSFGRGTDTQYF. The complete variable domain, with remaining parts taken from reference TRBV5-5 and TRBJ2-3, reads DAGVTQSPTHLIKTRGQQVTLRCSPISGHKSVSWYQQVLGQGPQFIFQYYEKEERGRGNFPDRFSARQFPNYSSELNVNALLLGDSALYLCASSFGRGTDTQYFGPGTRLTVL.